This entry lists 24 T cell receptor beta chains sequenced from one sample in a study of T cell changes during pregnancy in multiple sclerosis. Profiling relied on immunoSEQ multiplex PCR, and the TCRdb table lists in-frame clones only, not all of them. Of more than 35,000 clones detected, roughly nine tenths appear once; the ten largest clones hold approximately 0.8%. The sequenced sample was CD4+ T cells from peripheral blood mononuclear cells, obtained in the third trimester of pregnancy. The receptors derive from a female donor with multiple sclerosis, enrolled in a pregnancy study.

The chain joins TRBV7-9 to TRBJ2-1; 7 bases agree with TRBD2. Germline values: CDR1 SEHNR, CDR2 FQNEAQ (reference sequence). The CDR3 contains 15 residues. V gave up 8 bases and J gave up 1 base; unmatched junction bases: 8. Here the CDR3 DNA reads TGTGCCAGCGGGATACTAGCGCCTTCCTACAATGAGCAGTTCTTC. Amino acids: CASGILAPSYNEQFF.

The chain carries TRBV14 and TRBJ2-7, with 10 bases lining up with TRBD2. Germline CDR1 reads SGHDN; CDR2 reads FVKESK. V shed 4 bases, J shed 5 bases, and the junction held 8 bases outside the gene matches. The CDR3 is made up of 15 amino acids. For the CDR3, the DNA is TGTGCCAGCAGCCGCCACAGCGGGAGGGTCCACGAGCAGTACTTC. This gives the protein CASSRHSGRVHEQYF.

CDR3 sequence (DNA): TGCGCCAGCAGCTTGGCCACAGCCGCTCTAGCCAAAAACATTCAGTACTTC. Residues: CASSLATAALAKNIQYF. The chain is built from TRBV5-1 and TRBJ2-4; D call uncertain. Trimming took off 0 bases at V and 0 bases at J, with 13 bases between the two ends. There are 17 residues in the CDR3. Germline values: CDR1 SGHRS, CDR2 YFSETQ.

This clone was recorded once. CDR3 loop: CASSQTSGSRYEQYF. The CDR3 DNA reads TGTGCCAGCAGTCAAACTAGCGGGAGCCGCTACGAGCAGTACTTC. V is TRBV11-2 and J is TRBJ2-7, with TRBD2 identical over 11 bases. CDR1 and CDR2 from the germline V gene are SGHAT and FQNNGV. The V segment lost 6 bases and the J segment 3 bases; nucleotides outside the gene matches: 7. The CDR3 extends over 15 amino acids.

This sequence joins TRBV7-6 and TRBJ1-2; 9 bases fit TRBD1. Germline CDR1 SGHVS, CDR2 FNYEAQ. Unmatched junction bases numbered 7, after V lost 3 bases and J lost 5 bases. This CDR3 is 15 amino acids long. CDR3 in amino acids: CASSLGQGLEYGYTF. CDR3 nucleotides: TGTGCCAGCAGCTTGGGACAGGGTTTGGAATATGGCTACACCTTC.

V and J are TRBV2 and TRBJ2-7; D is unclear. Trimming shortened V by 4 bases and J by 6 bases, and 7 bases separated the two germline ends. Germline V lookup: CDR1 SNHLY, CDR2 FYNNEI. The CDR3 is 11 residues long. This CDR3 is CASSVGGEQYF. The DNA for the CDR3 is TGTGCCAGCAGTGTTGGCGGCGAGCAGTACTTC.

V usage is TRBV30 and J usage is TRBJ2-7; 7 nucleotides align to TRBD1. Germline CDR1 and CDR2: GTSNPN and SVGIG (reference sequence). With V trimmed by 3 bases and J by 6 bases, 5 bases remained unmatched. This CDR3 has 12 amino acids. CDR3 loop: CAWRNRGGEQYF. The CDR3 DNA is TGTGCCTGGAGGAACAGGGGTGGCGAGCAGTACTTC.

This chain uses TRBV25-1 with TRBJ2-5; maybe TRBD2 (6 bases). The J call is in doubt because the DNA end fits TRBJ2-7 better. Germline V gene lookup returns CDR1 MGHDK and CDR2 SYGVNS. The CDR3 runs to 16 residues. Written as DNA, the CDR3 is TGTGCCAGCAGTGGGGGCTTAGGGAGGAGACCCTACGAGCAGTACTTC. Translated, it gives CASSGGLGRRPYEQYF.

The chain couples TRBV5-1 to TRBJ2-7; 9 nucleotides line up with TRBD1. The CDR3 is made up of 15 amino acids. The V and J ends lost 0 bases and 6 bases, in that order; junction bases with no gene match: 7. Germline V gives CDR1 SGHRS, CDR2 YFSETQ. The CDR3 loop reads CASSLVQGASREQYF. CDR3 nucleotides: TGCGCCAGCAGCTTGGTACAGGGGGCTTCCCGCGAGCAGTACTTC.

The V call is TRBV7-9, the J call TRBJ1-5, with D possibly TRBD1 on 5 matching bases. This CDR3 region has 12 residues. The V and J ends lost 0 bases and 15 bases respectively, with 12 bases between them. Germline V gene lookup returns CDR1 SEHNR and CDR2 FQNEAQ (reference sequence). CDR3 nucleotides: TGTGCCAGCAGCTTAGCGCGGGGGATCAGGCATTTT. Protein: CASSLARGIRHF.

In its sample, this clone was seen once. The V and J genes are TRBV29-1 and TRBJ1-5, with TRBD1 matching over 7 bases. The V and J ends lost 4 bases and 0 bases, in that order; junction bases with no gene match: 9. Germline-derived CDR1 and CDR2 are SQVTM and ANQGSEA. This CDR3 is 16 amino acids long. CDR3 loop: CSVAQGVGNSNQPQHF. The DNA of the CDR3 is TGCAGCGTTGCCCAGGGGGTAGGTAATAGCAATCAGCCCCAGCATTTT.

The gene calls are TRBV7-2 and TRBJ2-4; weak D call: TRBD1 (5 bases). CDR1 and CDR2 (germline): SGHTA, FQGNSA. This CDR3 contains 14 residues. V was shortened by 3 bases and J by 2 bases, with 8 bases between the two germline ends. The CDR3 DNA sequence: TGTGCCAGCAGCTTTTCAGGGCCCAAAAACATTCAGTACTTC. Translated: CASSFSGPKNIQYF.

V is TRBV19 and J is TRBJ1-1; no firm D call. V was pared by 0 bases and J by 5 bases, with 10 bases between. CDR3 length equals 14 residues. Germline V lookup: CDR1 LNHDA, CDR2 SQIVND (reference sequence). CDR3 protein: CASSIDRGRTEAFF. The CDR3 DNA follows: TGTGCCAGTAGTATAGACAGAGGGAGAACTGAAGCTTTCTTT.

The rearrangement uses TRBV4-2 and TRBJ2-1; 11 bases fit TRBD2. The germline CDR1 and CDR2 sequences are LGHNA and YNFKEQ. CDR3 length: 15 residues. The V segment lost 7 bases and the J segment 9 bases; nucleotides outside the gene matches: 11. CDR3 nucleotide sequence: TGTGCCAGCACAACCGGGACTAGCGGCCTTCTTGAGCAGTTCTTC. This gives the protein CASTTGTSGLLEQFF.

The chain joins TRBV5-1 to TRBJ2-7; 9 nucleotides line up with TRBD2. Looked up from germline, CDR1 is SGHRS and CDR2 is YFSETQ. This CDR3 region has 15 residues. Unmatched junction bases numbered 8, after V lost 0 bases and J lost 7 bases. The CDR3 DNA is TGCGCCAGCAGCTTGGGACTAGCGGTCTTGGAGGAGCAGTACTTC. It yields the protein CASSLGLAVLEEQYF.

The genes are TRBV10-3 and TRBJ1-4; TRBD1 is a possible D gene (6 bases). Per germline, CDR1 ENHRY and CDR2 SYGVKD. V shed 5 bases and J shed 12 bases, with 25 bases lying between them. The CDR3 is made up of 16 amino acids. The CDR3 coding sequence is TGTGCCATCAGTCCCCGACAGGCACTAGATAAAGGGGAACTGTTTTTT. Translating gives CAISPRQALDKGELFF.

This rearrangement joins TRBV11-2 to TRBJ2-2, with 13 bases fitting TRBD2. CDR3 size: 15 residues. Per the germline V gene, CDR1 is SGHAT and CDR2 is FQNNGV. The ends lost 5 bases at V and 5 bases at J; junction bases unmatched: 2. The CDR3 reads CASSETSGRTGELFF. The CDR3 nucleotides read TGTGCCAGCAGCGAGACTAGCGGGAGGACCGGGGAGCTGTTTTTT.

This clone was recorded only once. This sequence joins TRBV29-1 and TRBJ2-7; the D gene is possibly TRBD2 (6 bases). CDR3 length equals 13 residues. V was clipped by 0 bases and J by 6 bases, with 12 bases between them. Germline CDR1 is SQVTM and CDR2 is ANQGSEA. The CDR3 coding sequence is TGCAGCGTTGAAGAAGGAGGGAAGGGCGAGCAGTACTTC. Encoded protein: CSVEEGGKGEQYF.

This clone was counted a few times. V and J are TRBV30 and TRBJ1-5; D ambiguous. The V and J ends lost 0 bases and 4 bases respectively, with 7 bases between them. Germline V gene sequence: CDR1 GTSNPN, CDR2 SVGIG (reference sequence). This CDR3 is built from 13 residues. The CDR3 loop is CAWSVGRNQPQHF. CDR3 bases: TGTGCCTGGAGTGTCGGGAGAAATCAGCCCCAGCATTTT.

The chain couples TRBV7-8 to TRBJ2-1; 10 bases line up with TRBD2. CDR1 and CDR2 (germline): SGHVS, FQNEAQ. The CDR3 totals 15 residues. Losses at the gene ends were 5 bases for V and 4 bases for J; bases not matched to a gene: 5. This chain's CDR3 is CASSPGLAEYNEQFF. CDR3 nucleotides: TGTGCCAGCAGCCCAGGACTAGCGGAGTACAATGAGCAGTTCTTC.

The gene calls are TRBV11-2 and TRBJ2-2; TRBD2 matches at 8 bases. Unmatched junction bases numbered 3, after V lost 3 bases and J lost 3 bases. The CDR3 totals 15 residues. Germline CDR1 SGHAT, CDR2 FQNNGV. The CDR3 bases are TGTGCCAGCAGCTTGCAACTAGCGGACACCGGGGAGCTGTTTTTT. Translating it yields CASSLQLADTGELFF. The full variable domain, with the rest looked up from reference TRBV11-2 and TRBJ2-2, is EAGVAQSPRYKIIEKRQSVAFWCNPISGHATLYWYQQILGQGPKLLIQFQNNGVVDDSQLPKDRFSAERLKGVDSTLKIQPAKLEDSAVYLCASSLQLADTGELFFGEGSRLTVL.

V gene TRBV10-3 combines with J gene TRBJ2-2, with D tentatively TRBD2 (5 bases). The V gene's germline CDR1 is ENHRY and CDR2 SYGVKD. The CDR3 covers 14 residues. V was clipped by 7 bases and J by 6 bases, with 15 bases between them. The CDR3 region is CAIKGRLEAGELFF. The CDR3 DNA sequence: TGTGCCATCAAAGGCAGGTTGGAGGCCGGGGAGCTGTTTTTT.

This chain connects TRBV7-9 to TRBJ2-3; 8 positions match TRBD2. The CDR3 runs to 15 residues. Germline CDR1 and CDR2: SEHNR and FQNEAQ (reference sequence). After removal of 2 bases from V and 0 bases from J, the junction contained 1 base not matched to a gene. In nucleotides, the CDR3 is TGTGCCAGCAGCTTATTAGCGGGGAGCACAGATACGCAGTATTTT. This gives the protein CASSLLAGSTDTQYF. Drawing the rest from reference TRBV7-9 and TRBJ2-3, the complete variable domain is DTGVSQNPRHKITKRGQNVTFRCDPISEHNRLYWYRQTLGQGPEFLTYFQNEAQLEKSRLLSDRFSAERPKGSFSTLEIQRTEQGDSAMYLCASSLLAGSTDTQYFGPGTRLTVL.

V gene TRBV7-3 combines with J gene TRBJ2-3; TRBD1 matches 8 bases. Germline CDR1 SGHTA, CDR2 FQGTGA. The CDR3 is 15 residues long. Trimming at V came to 5 bases and at J to 4 bases, leaving 8 bases not matched to a gene. CDR3 bases: TGTGCCAGCAGCGTGGGACAGGTGAAGTCAGATACGCAGTATTTT. Translation: CASSVGQVKSDTQYF.